These 15 T cell receptor beta chains share one sample of origin, sequenced in a study of cytomegalovirus exposure and HLA in healthy donors. PCR employed 60 Vbeta and 13 Jbeta primers. The method was immunoSEQ multiplex PCR; TCRdb's version includes in-frame clones alone and lacks a portion of them. The sample consists of over 150,000 clones, roughly 74% of them appearing once. Specimen: PBMCs. These receptors were taken from a male donor in good health and CMV-seronegative.

This clone appeared a few times. This chain joins TRBV2 and TRBJ1-1; the D gene is possibly TRBD1 (5 bases). V was pared by 0 bases and J by 4 bases, with 12 bases between. The CDR3 runs 15 residues. CDR1 is SNHLY and CDR2 is FYNNEI in the germline V gene. CDR3 residues: CASSEAPGLSTEAFF. In DNA, the CDR3 is TGTGCCAGCAGTGAAGCCCCAGGGCTGAGCACTGAAGCTTTCTTT.

This CDR3 is CASSAVGQGGHEQYF. The DNA for the CDR3 is TGTGCCAGCAGCGCCGTGGGGCAGGGGGGCCACGAGCAGTACTTC. The V call is TRBV7-8, the J call TRBJ2-5, with D possibly TRBD1 on 7 matching bases. The J call may be incorrect, as the DNA end agrees better with TRBJ2-7. This CDR3 comprises 15 residues. The germline CDR1 and CDR2 sequences are SGHVS and FQNEAQ.

This clone was seen a single time. This chain connects TRBV7-2 to TRBJ2-7; TRBD2 agrees at 8 bases. This CDR3 spans 18 amino acids. Trimming cost V 0 bases and J 0 bases; bases outside gene matches: 10. Germline assignment: CDR1 SGHTA and CDR2 FQGNSA. CDR3 in amino acids: CASSLAPGLVSTSYEQYF. CDR3 nucleotide sequence: TGTGCCAGCAGCTTAGCGCCGGGACTAGTTTCTACCTCCTACGAGCAGTACTTC.

The chain has TRBV6-1 and TRBJ2-7; perhaps TRBD1 as D (5 bases). The V end lost 6 bases, the J end lost 2 bases, and 17 bases lay between the germline ends. The CDR3 has 15 residues. CDR1 and CDR2 (germline): MNHNS, SASEGT. CDR3 sequence (DNA): TGTGCCAGCAGACCCGATCCAGGGCCCGCCTACGAGCAGTACTTC. Amino acid sequence: CASRPDPGPAYEQYF.

The chain carries TRBV5-4 and TRBJ1-2; 7 bases are a match to TRBD1. This CDR3 has 13 residues. Germline values: CDR1 SGHNT, CDR2 YYREEE (reference sequence). V was clipped by 2 bases and J by 3 bases; unmatched bases: 1. In nucleotides, the CDR3 is TGTGCCAGCAGCTTACAGGGGCACTATGGCTACACCTTC. Translation gives CASSLQGHYGYTF.

This chain uses TRBV15 with TRBJ2-5; 10 bases are shared with TRBD2. Germline assignment: CDR1 LNHNV and CDR2 YYDKDF (reference sequence). With V trimmed by 3 bases and J by 2 bases, 6 bases remained unmatched. CDR3 length: 16 amino acids. The CDR3 loop is CATSRARTSGQETQYF. CDR3 in DNA: TGTGCCACCAGCAGGGCCCGGACTAGCGGTCAAGAGACCCAGTACTTC.

J is TRBJ2-2 and V is TRBV28; TRBD1 is a possible D gene (6 bases). CDR3 length: 15 amino acids. Germline V CDR1 and CDR2: MDHEN, SYDVKM. Trimming took off 2 bases at V and 4 bases at J, with 11 bases between the two ends. The CDR3 coding sequence is TGTGCCAGCAGTTTACAGGGGATTCGCACCGGGGAGCTGTTTTTT. Its translation is CASSLQGIRTGELFF.

The gene calls are TRBV9 and TRBJ2-3; 9 nucleotides line up with TRBD2. With 0 bases clipped from V and 6 bases from J, the junction kept 2 bases outside the gene matches. CDR3 length: 14 amino acids. Per the germline V gene, CDR1 is SGDLS and CDR2 is YYNGEE. The CDR3 DNA reads TGTGCCAGCAGCGTAGTAGCGGGAGTTGATACGCAGTATTTT. Its translation: CASSVVAGVDTQYF.

J is TRBJ2-7 and V is TRBV29-1, with D perhaps TRBD2 (5 bases). Per the germline V gene, CDR1 is SQVTM and CDR2 is ANQGSEA. This CDR3 spans 16 amino acids. V dropped 1 base and J dropped 0 bases, with 16 bases sitting between them. The CDR3 coding sequence is TGCAGCGTTGAAGGCAGAAAGGGTGGGAGCTCCTACGAGCAGTACTTC. Protein: CSVEGRKGGSSYEQYF.

This rearrangement joins TRBV7-9 to TRBJ2-1; TRBD1 might be the D (6 bases). With 0 bases removed from V and 7 bases from J, the gap between germline ends came to 25 bases. Germline V gene data show CDR1 as SEHNR and CDR2 as FQNEAQ (reference sequence). This CDR3 has 19 residues. The CDR3 bases are TGTGCCAGCAGCTTAGCGTATCGAACCGGGACAATACCGTCGAATGAGCAGTTCTTC. This codes for CASSLAYRTGTIPSNEQFF.

The rearrangement uses TRBV7-9 and TRBJ2-7; 9 bases are shared with TRBD2. CDR3 length: 15 amino acids. With V trimmed by 8 bases and J by 4 bases, 12 bases remained unmatched. Looked up from germline, CDR1 is SEHNR and CDR2 is FQNEAQ (reference sequence). The CDR3 protein is CASSLGLAGLYEQYF. In nucleotides, the CDR3 is TGTGCCAGCTCACTAGGGCTAGCGGGGTTGTACGAGCAGTACTTC.

The rearrangement links TRBV11-3 to TRBJ1-1; D unclear. The CDR3 loop spans 13 amino acids. Germline V gene sequence: CDR1 SGHNT, CDR2 YENEEA. The germline V and J ends were trimmed by 5 bases and 1 base, with 8 bases remaining between them. The CDR3 is CASSDRENTEAFF. Here the CDR3 DNA reads TGTGCCAGCAGCGACCGGGAGAACACTGAAGCTTTCTTT. Filled out from reference TRBV11-3 and TRBJ1-1, the complete variable domain reads EAGVVQSPRYKIIEKKQPVAFWCNPISGHNTLYWYLQNLGQGPELLIRYENEEAVDDSQLPKDRFSAERLKGVDSTLKIQPAELGDSAVYLCASSDRENTEAFFGQGTRLTVV.

This chain connects TRBV21-1 to TRBJ1-5; TRBD1 is the table's D call, not checked against the DNA. TRBV21-1 is designated a pseudogene. This CDR3 spans 15 amino acids. CDR3 nucleotide sequence: TGTGCCAGCAGAAAGGGTGGCAGGGGAAATCAGCCCCAGCATTTT. Amino acids: CASRKGGRGNQPQHF.

This sequence joins TRBV5-1 and TRBJ1-1; 9 nucleotides agree with TRBD1. CDR3 length equals 15 residues. From germline, CDR1 is SGHRS and CDR2 YFSETQ. Germline trimming cut 5 bases from V and 5 bases from J; bases unmatched to any gene: 10. The DNA for the CDR3 is TGCGCCAGCAGGTCCGGGACAGGGTCGGGTACTGAAGCTTTCTTT. Translating gives CASRSGTGSGTEAFF.

This clone was detected only once. V and J are TRBV18 and TRBJ2-7; 9 bases agree with TRBD2. Germline CDR1 is KGHSH and CDR2 is LQKENI. The CDR3 length is 13 residues. V lost 3 bases, J lost 7 bases, and 4 bases stayed unmatched. CDR3 amino acids: CASSPTSGDEQYF. For the CDR3, the DNA is TGTGCCAGCTCACCGACTAGCGGAGATGAGCAGTACTTC.